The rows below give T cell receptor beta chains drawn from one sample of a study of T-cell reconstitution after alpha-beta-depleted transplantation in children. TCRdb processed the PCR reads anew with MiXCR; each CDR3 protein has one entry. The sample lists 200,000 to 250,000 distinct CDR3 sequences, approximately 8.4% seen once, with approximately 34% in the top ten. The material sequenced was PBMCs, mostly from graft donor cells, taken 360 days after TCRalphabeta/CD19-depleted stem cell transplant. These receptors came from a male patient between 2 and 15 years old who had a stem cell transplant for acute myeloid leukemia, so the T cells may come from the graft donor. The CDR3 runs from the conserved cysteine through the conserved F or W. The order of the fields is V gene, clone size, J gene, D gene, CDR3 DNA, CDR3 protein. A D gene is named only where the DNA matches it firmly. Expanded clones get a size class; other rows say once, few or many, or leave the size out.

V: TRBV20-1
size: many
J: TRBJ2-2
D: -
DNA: TGCAGTGCTAGAGAACAGGGCATCGGCGGGGAGCTGTTTTTT
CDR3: CSAREQGIGGELFF

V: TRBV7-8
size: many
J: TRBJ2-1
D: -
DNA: TGTGCCAGCAGCTTTTACGATACCTACAATGAGCAGTTCTTC
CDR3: CASSFYDTYNEQFF

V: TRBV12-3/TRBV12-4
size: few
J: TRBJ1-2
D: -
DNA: TGTGCCAGCAGTTTATTGGGCTCCAACTATGGCTACACCTTC
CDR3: CASSLLGSNYGYTF

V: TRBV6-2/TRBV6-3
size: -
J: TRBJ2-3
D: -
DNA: TGTGCCAGCATGAAACCCCCAGATACGCAGTATTTT
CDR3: CASMKPPDTQYF

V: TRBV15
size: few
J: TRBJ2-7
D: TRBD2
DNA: TGTGCCACCAGGGCCCTAGCGGGAGGGCCGGGCCTCTACGAGCAGTACTTC
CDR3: CATRALAGGPGLYEQYF

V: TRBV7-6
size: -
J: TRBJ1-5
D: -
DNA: TGTGCCAGCAGCCTCGACATGTTCGGGTTAGGCAATCAGCCCCAGCATTTT
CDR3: CASSLDMFGLGNQPQHF

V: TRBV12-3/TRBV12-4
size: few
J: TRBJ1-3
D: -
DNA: TGTGCCAGCAGTTTTTTTGGAAACACCATATATTTT
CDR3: CASSFFGNTIYF

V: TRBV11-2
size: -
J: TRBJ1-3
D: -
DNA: TGTGCCAGCAGCTCCCCGGGAAACACCATATATTTT
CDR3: CASSSPGNTIYF

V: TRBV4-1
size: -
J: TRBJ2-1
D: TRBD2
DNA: TGCGCCAGCAGCCACGGCGGGGGGAGCTCCTACAATGAGCAGTTCTTC
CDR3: CASSHGGGSSYNEQFF

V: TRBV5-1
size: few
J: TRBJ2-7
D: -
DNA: TGCGCCAGCAGCCGTAGGACGGGTTCCTACGAGCAGTACTTC
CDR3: CASSRRTGSYEQYF

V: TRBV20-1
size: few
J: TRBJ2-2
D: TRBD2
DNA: TGCAGTGTTCAGAGGGCGGGGGGGTACCTTAGGAACACCGGGGAGCTGTTTTTT
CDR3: CSVQRAGGYLRNTGELFF

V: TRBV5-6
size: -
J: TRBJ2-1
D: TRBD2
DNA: TGTGCCAGCATCGAGACTAGCGGGGGGGGCAATGAGCAGTTCTTC
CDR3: CASIETSGGGNEQFF

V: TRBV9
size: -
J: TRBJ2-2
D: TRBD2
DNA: TGTGCCAGCAGCGAGGGACTAGCGGGTTTCCCCGGGGAGCTGTTTTTT
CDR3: CASSEGLAGFPGELFF

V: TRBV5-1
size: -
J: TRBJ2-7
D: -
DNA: TGCGCCAGCAGCTTGAACGGGAGTCCCTACGAGCAGTACTTC
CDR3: CASSLNGSPYEQYF

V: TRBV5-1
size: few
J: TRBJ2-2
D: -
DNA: TGCGCCAGCAGCTTGGACGGGGACCCCCCCGGGGAGCTGTTTTTT
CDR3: CASSLDGDPPGELFF

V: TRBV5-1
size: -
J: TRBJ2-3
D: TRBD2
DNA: TGCGCCAGCAGCTCGACCGGGACTAGTTTTTGGGATACGCAGTATTTT
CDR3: CASSSTGTSFWDTQYF

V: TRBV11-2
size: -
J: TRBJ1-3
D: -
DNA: TGTGCCAGCAGCTTCCGGGGGAACACCATATATTTT
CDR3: CASSFRGNTIYF

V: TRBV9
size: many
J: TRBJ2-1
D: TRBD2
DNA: TGTGCCAGCAGCGTGGAAGCGGGACGGCACAACAATGAGCAGTTCTTC
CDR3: CASSVEAGRHNNEQFF

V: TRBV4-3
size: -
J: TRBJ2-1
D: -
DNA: TGCGCCAGCAGCCAAGTCCTTCCCCTAGGGACCTACAATGAGCAGTTCTTC
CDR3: CASSQVLPLGTYNEQFF

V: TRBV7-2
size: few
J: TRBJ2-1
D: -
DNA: TGTGCCAGCAGCTTAGTTCCCGGGGCAACTCACAATGAGCAGTTCTTC
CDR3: CASSLVPGATHNEQFF

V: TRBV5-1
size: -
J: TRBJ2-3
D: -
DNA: TGCGCCAGCAGTGCAGGAGAGTTTAGCACAGATACGCAGTATTTT
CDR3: CASSAGEFSTDTQYF

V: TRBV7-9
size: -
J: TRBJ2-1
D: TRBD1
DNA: TGTGCCAGCAGCTTTGGACAGGGGGCAGGGGAGCAGTTCTTC
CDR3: CASSFGQGAGEQFF

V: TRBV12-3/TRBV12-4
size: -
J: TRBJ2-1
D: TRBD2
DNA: TGTGCCAGCAGCACCGCACTAGCGGGGGGCCACAATGAGCAGTTCTTC
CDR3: CASSTALAGGHNEQFF

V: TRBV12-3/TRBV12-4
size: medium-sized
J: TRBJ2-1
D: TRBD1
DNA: TGTGCCAGCTCGAGTTGGGACAGGGGGCTTGGTGAGCAGTTCTTC
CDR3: CASSSWDRGLGEQFF

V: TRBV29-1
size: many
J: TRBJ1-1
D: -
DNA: TGCAGCGTTTCGGAGGCTGAAGCTTTCTTT
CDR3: CSVSEAEAFF

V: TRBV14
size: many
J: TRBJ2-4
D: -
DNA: TGTGCCAGCAGCCAAGGGCAGGGAAGGGGCAAAAACATTCAGTACTTC
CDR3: CASSQGQGRGKNIQYF

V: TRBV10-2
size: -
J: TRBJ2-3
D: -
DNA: TGCGCCAGCAGAGACCTTGTGAGTAGCACAGATACGCAGTATTTT
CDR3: CASRDLVSSTDTQYF

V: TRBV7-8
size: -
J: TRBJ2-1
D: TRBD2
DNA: TGTGCCAGCAGCTTACCTCTACCGGGAGGGGGCAATGAGCAGTTCTTC
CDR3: CASSLPLPGGGNEQFF

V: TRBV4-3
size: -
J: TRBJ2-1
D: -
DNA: TGCGCCAGCAGCCAAGCATGGTCCTACAATGAGCAGTTCTTC
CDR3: CASSQAWSYNEQFF

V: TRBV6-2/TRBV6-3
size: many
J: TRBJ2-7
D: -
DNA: TGTGCCAGCAGAGGGGTGAACTCCTACGAGCAGTACTTC
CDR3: CASRGVNSYEQYF

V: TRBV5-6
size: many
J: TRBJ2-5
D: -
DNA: TGTGCCAGCAGTATGGGACCGCAAGAGACCCAGTACTTC
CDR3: CASSMGPQETQYF

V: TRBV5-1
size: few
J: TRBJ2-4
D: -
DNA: TGCGCCAGCAGCTTGGGGGGGAAAGCCAAAAACATTCAGTACTTC
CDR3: CASSLGGKAKNIQYF

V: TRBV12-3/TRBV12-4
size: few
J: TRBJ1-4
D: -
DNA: TGTGCCAGCAGGATCGGCCCTTATAATGAAAAACTGTTTTTT
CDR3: CASRIGPYNEKLFF

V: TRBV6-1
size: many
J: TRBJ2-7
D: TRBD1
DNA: TGTGCCAGCAGTCCGGGACAGTGGGCCTACGAGCAGTACTTC
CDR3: CASSPGQWAYEQYF

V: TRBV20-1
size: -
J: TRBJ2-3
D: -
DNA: TGCAGTGCTAGAGCGCCCGCGGATACGCAGTATTTT
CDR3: CSARAPADTQYF

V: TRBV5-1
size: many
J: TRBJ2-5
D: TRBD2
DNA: TGCGCCAGCAGCTTGTCACTAGCGGGGGTTGAGACCCAGTACTTC
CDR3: CASSLSLAGVETQYF

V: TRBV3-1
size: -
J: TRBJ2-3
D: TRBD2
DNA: TGTGCCAGCAGCCAAGCTGTGACTAGCGGGGGAGATACGCAGTATTTT
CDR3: CASSQAVTSGGDTQYF

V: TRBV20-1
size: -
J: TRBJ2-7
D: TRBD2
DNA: TGCAGTGCGCCGGGGACTAGCGCATCCCCCTACGAGCAGTACTTC
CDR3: CSAPGTSASPYEQYF

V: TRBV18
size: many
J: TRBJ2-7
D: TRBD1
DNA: TGTGCCAGCTCACCACTATTACCGGGACAGGGACCCTACGAGCAGTACTTC
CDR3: CASSPLLPGQGPYEQYF

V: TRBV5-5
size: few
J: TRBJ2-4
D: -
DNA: TGTGCCAGCAGCTACCCACCTACAGGGATAGGGGACATTCAGTACTTC
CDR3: CASSYPPTGIGDIQYF

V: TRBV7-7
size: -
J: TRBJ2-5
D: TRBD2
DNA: TGTGCTAGCAGCCCCACCCGGACTAGCGGGCAAGAGACCCAGTACTTC
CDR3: CASSPTRTSGQETQYF

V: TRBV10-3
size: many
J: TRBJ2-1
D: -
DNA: TGTGCCATCCTAAGCGCGGAAGACTCCTACAATGAGCAGTTCTTC
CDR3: CAILSAEDSYNEQFF

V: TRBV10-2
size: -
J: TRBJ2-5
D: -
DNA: TGCGCCAGCAGTGAAGCTAGGAGGGAGACCCAGTACTTC
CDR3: CASSEARRETQYF

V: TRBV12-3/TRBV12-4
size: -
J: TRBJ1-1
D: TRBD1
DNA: TGTGCCAGCAGTCGGGACAGAGTCGGTGAAGCTTTCTTT
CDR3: CASSRDRVGEAFF

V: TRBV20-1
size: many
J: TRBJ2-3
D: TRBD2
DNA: TGCAGTGCTGGCCCGACTAGCGGAGTTACAGATACGCAGTATTTT
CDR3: CSAGPTSGVTDTQYF

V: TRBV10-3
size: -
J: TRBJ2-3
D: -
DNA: TGTGCCACGAAGGGTAGGAGGGGGGCCACAGATACGCAGTATTTT
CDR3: CATKGRRGATDTQYF

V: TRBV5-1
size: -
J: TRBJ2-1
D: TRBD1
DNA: TGCGCCAGCAGCGTAGACAGGGAACTCGCAAGCGAGCAGTTCTTC
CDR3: CASSVDRELASEQFF

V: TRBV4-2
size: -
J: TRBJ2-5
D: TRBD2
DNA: TGTGCCAGCATAATCCTAGCGGGAGTATGGCATCGGGAGACCCAGTACTTC
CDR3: CASIILAGVWHRETQYF

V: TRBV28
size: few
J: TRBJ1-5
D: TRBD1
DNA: TGTGCCAGCAGGGGACAGATAAATCAGCCCCAGCATTTT
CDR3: CASRGQINQPQHF

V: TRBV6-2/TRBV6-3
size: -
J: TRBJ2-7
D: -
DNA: TGTGCCAGCAAACCCGGACCCCACGGTACCTACGAGCAGTACTTC
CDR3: CASKPGPHGTYEQYF

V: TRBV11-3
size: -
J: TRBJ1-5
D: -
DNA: TGTGCCAGCAGCTTTAGCCGAATCCCCGGGGGTGATCAGCCCCAGCATTTT
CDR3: CASSFSRIPGGDQPQHF

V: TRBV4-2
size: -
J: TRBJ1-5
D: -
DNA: TGTGCCAGCAGCCAAGGGCAGGGCAATCAGCCCCAGCATTTT
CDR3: CASSQGQGNQPQHF

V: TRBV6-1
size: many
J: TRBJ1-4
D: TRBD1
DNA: TGTGCCAGCAGTGAACAGGGGGCTCGTGAAAAACTGTTTTTT
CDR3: CASSEQGAREKLFF

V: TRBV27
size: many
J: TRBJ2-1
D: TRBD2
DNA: TGTGCCAGCAGTAAAGGGACTAGCGGGAGGGGTGAGCAGTTCTTC
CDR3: CASSKGTSGRGEQFF

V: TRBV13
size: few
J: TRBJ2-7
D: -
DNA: TGTGCCAGCAGCGGAGGTCACTACGAGCAGTACTTC
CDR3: CASSGGHYEQYF